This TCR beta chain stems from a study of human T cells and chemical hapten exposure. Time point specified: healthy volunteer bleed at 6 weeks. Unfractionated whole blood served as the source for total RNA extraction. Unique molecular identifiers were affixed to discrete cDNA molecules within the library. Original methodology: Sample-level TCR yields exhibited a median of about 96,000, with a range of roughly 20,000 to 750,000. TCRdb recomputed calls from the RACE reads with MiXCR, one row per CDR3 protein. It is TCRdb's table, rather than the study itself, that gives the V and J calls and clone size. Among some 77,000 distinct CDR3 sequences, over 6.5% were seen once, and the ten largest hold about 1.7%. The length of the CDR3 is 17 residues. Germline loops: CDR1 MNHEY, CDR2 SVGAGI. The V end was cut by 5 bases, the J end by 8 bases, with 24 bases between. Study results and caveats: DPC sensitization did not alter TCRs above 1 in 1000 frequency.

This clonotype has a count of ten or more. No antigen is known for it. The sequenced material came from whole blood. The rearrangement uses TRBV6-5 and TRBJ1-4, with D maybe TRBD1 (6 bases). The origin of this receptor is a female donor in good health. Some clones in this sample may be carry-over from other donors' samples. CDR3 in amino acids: CASSRLLTGQRGEKLFF. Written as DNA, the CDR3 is TGTGCCAGCAGTCGCCTCCTAACCGGACAGAGGGGCGAAAAACTGTTTTTT.